This T cell receptor (beta chain) stems from a study of long-term antiretroviral therapy in people with HIV. General study findings and limits: Following ART, diversity rose but still fell short of transplant donor controls.

At least two post-ART and at least one pre-ART PBMC sample were available for each donor. Treatment for every participant with HIV took place in the United States. The study used samples holding 1-10 million cryopreserved PBMC before DNA extraction. Assay version v3.0 of immunoSEQ was used, and it was run at survey level. Sequencing used immunoSEQ multiplex PCR; TCRdb keeps in-frame clones, though not all of them. Here the sample spans roughly 20,000 clones, less than 95% being singletons. With regard to this clone: Its antigen is not identified.

This receptor was identified in a woman aged 25 to 39 with HIV. The source material was unsorted PBMCs, sampled about 4.6 years before starting antiretroviral therapy.

CDR3 coding DNA: TGTGCCAGCGCAAAAAGCCGAACTCGATTCCATGAGCAGTTCTTC. This codes for CASAKSRTRFHEQFF. The chain has TRBV19 and TRBJ2-1; D is uncertain. CDR1 LNHDA and CDR2 SQIVND come from the germline V gene (reference sequence). CDR3 length equals 15 residues. The ends were cut back, 9 bases at V and 8 bases at J, with 23 bases in the middle. Full variable domain (rest looked up from reference TRBV19 and TRBJ2-1): DGGITQSPKYLFRKEGQNVTLSCEQNLNHDAMYWYRQDPGQGLRLIYYSQIVNDFQKGDIAEGYSVSREKKESFPLTVTSAQKNPTAFYLCASAKSRTRFHEQFFGPGTRLTVL.